This T cell receptor (beta chain) was documented in a study of early T cells in non-severe SARS-CoV-2 infection. About the study: With bulk RNA from unsorted whole blood as input, sequencing yielded unpaired chains. Study outcomes and limitations: Matching against VDJdb likely underestimated virus-specific expansions, favoring anti-spike CD8.

This clonotype was picked up many times. What it binds is unknown. Unique molecular identifiers were added to individual cDNA molecules. TCRdb re-derived calls from the 5' RACE reads in MiXCR, one entry per CDR3 protein. Here the sample spans fewer than 50,000 distinct CDR3 sequences, over 3% being singletons. The trim removed 6 bases at V and 0 bases at J, leaving 8 bases unmatched. Germline CDR1 and CDR2: SQVTM and ANQGSEA. The CDR3 spans 14 residues. The sequence derives from an adult who was a healthcare worker with PCR-confirmed SARS-CoV-2 infection or an uninfected control (not recorded which). Sample: whole blood. V usage is TRBV29-1 and J usage is TRBJ2-7; TRBD1 matches 7 bases. The CDR3, as DNA: TGCAGCGTCCTCCGGGACAGCAGCTCCTACGAGCAGTACTTC. It encodes CSVLRDSSSYEQYF.